A single sample is the source of the 26 T cell receptor beta chains below, sequenced in a study of blood T cell repertoires in COVID-19. Clones were sequenced by immunoSEQ multiplex PCR, and TCRdb holds only the in-frame ones, with some missing. The profile shows some 200,000 clones, around 82% of them singletons. The sample consisted of peripheral blood. These receptor sequences come from a woman aged 70-85 years with acute or convalescent COVID-19.

This clone has only one observation. The J gene is TRBJ1-5, the V gene TRBV27, with TRBD1 matching 9 bases. V trimming: 5 bases; J trimming: 0 bases; junction bases outside the gene matches: 14. The germline gives CDR1 MNHEY, CDR2 SMNVEV (reference sequence). The CDR3 has 19 amino acids. CDR3 in amino acids: CASSPNMGQGLYSNQPQHF. CDR3 DNA sequence: TGTGCCAGCAGTCCGAACATGGGACAGGGCTTGTATAGCAATCAGCCCCAGCATTTT.

J is TRBJ2-3 and V is TRBV24-1, with 7 bases identical to TRBD2. This CDR3 has 16 residues. The germline gives CDR1 KGHDR, CDR2 SFDVKD. Trimming took 4 bases from V and 3 from J; bases not matched to a gene: 9. The CDR3 DNA is TGTGCCACCAGTGACCCCACCGGACTAGGGACAGATACGCAGTATTTT. This gives the protein CATSDPTGLGTDTQYF.

This chain connects TRBV5-1 to TRBJ2-3, with 9 bases fitting TRBD2. This CDR3 comprises 17 residues. Per germline, CDR1 SGHRS and CDR2 YFSETQ. V shed 4 bases, J shed 0 bases, and the junction held 9 bases outside the gene matches. The CDR3 spells CASSRGPTSGSTDTQYF. In DNA, the CDR3 is TGCGCCAGCAGCCGCGGGCCAACTAGCGGGAGCACAGATACGCAGTATTTT. Full variable domain (remainder filled in from reference TRBV5-1 and TRBJ2-3): KAGVTQTPRYLIKTRGQQVTLSCSPISGHRSVSWYQQTPGQGLQFLFEYFSETQRNKGNFPGRFSGRQFSNSRSEMNVSTLELGDSALYLCASSRGPTSGSTDTQYFGPGTRLTVL.

The gene calls are TRBV27 and TRBJ2-7; perhaps TRBD1 as D (5 bases). This CDR3 has 14 amino acids. Germline CDR1 MNHEY, CDR2 SMNVEV (reference sequence). V shed 5 bases and J shed 5 bases, with 16 bases lying between them. The CDR3, as DNA: TGTGCCAGCAGTATTTTAGGGGCGCGCAACGAGCAGTACTTC. This codes for CASSILGARNEQYF.

The gene calls are TRBV19 and TRBJ2-7, with TRBD1 identical over 11 bases. J was trimmed by 2 bases and V by 5 bases; bases with no gene match: 2. CDR1 LNHDA and CDR2 SQIVND come from the germline V gene (reference sequence). This CDR3 comprises 14 residues. CDR3 sequence (DNA): TGTGCCAGTAGTTGGGGACAGGGGGCCTACGAGCAGTACTTC. Translated: CASSWGQGAYEQYF.

The chain carries TRBV5-1 and TRBJ2-2; 10 nucleotides agree with TRBD1. Per germline, CDR1 SGHRS and CDR2 YFSETQ. The V gene end was trimmed by 3 bases and the J gene end by 4 bases; junction bases not matched to a gene: 12. There are 18 residues in the CDR3. The CDR3 sequence: CASSWAGTGARGTGELFF. The CDR3 DNA reads TGCGCCAGCAGCTGGGCCGGGACAGGGGCGAGGGGCACCGGGGAGCTGTTTTTT. The full variable domain, completed using reference TRBV5-1 and TRBJ2-2, is KAGVTQTPRYLIKTRGQQVTLSCSPISGHRSVSWYQQTPGQGLQFLFEYFSETQRNKGNFPGRFSGRQFSNSRSEMNVSTLELGDSALYLCASSWAGTGARGTGELFFGEGSRLTVL.

This clone was detected a few times. V usage is TRBV6-5 and J usage is TRBJ2-4, with TRBD2 identical over 8 bases. This CDR3 is built from 14 residues. From germline, CDR1 is MNHEY and CDR2 SVGAGI. Losses at the gene ends were 8 bases for V and 6 bases for J; bases not matched to a gene: 9. This chain's CDR3 is CASRRAGGPNIQYF. CDR3 in DNA: TGTGCCAGCCGGAGGGCGGGAGGACCAAACATTCAGTACTTC.

The table lists this clone with a few counts. The gene calls are TRBV12-3 or TRBV12-4 and TRBJ2-1; 8 bases agree with TRBD2. V was clipped by 6 bases and J by 14 bases; unmatched bases: 6. CDR3 length: 11 amino acids. CDR3 bases: TGTGCCAGCAGCCAGACTAGCGCGGAGTTCTTC. As protein: CASSQTSAEFF.

The V gene is TRBV27, the J gene TRBJ1-2; the match to TRBD1 covers 8 bases. Trimming cost V 4 bases and J 6 bases; bases outside gene matches: 7. This CDR3 has 14 amino acids. The V gene's germline CDR1 is MNHEY and CDR2 SMNVEV (reference sequence). As DNA, the CDR3 is TGTGCCAGCAGTTCCCGACAGGGGCACCATGGCTACACCTTC. Its protein is CASSSRQGHHGYTF.

The genes are TRBV5-1 and TRBJ1-2; D perhaps matches TRBD1 (5 bases). The CDR3 contains 14 residues. Looked up from germline, CDR1 is SGHRS and CDR2 is YFSETQ. V was shortened by 0 bases and J by 4 bases, with 10 bases between the two germline ends. The CDR3 DNA reads TGCGCCAGCAGCTTGGAAGGGGAGGGCTATGGCTACACCTTC. The encoded protein is CASSLEGEGYGYTF.

The V and J genes are TRBV2 and TRBJ2-5, with D hard to call. CDR1 is SNHLY and CDR2 is FYNNEI in the germline V gene. CDR3 length: 14 residues. V lost 1 base, J lost 2 bases, and 8 bases lay in between. The CDR3 reads CASSEGYGQETQYF. The DNA for the CDR3 is TGTGCCAGCAGTGAAGGTTACGGGCAAGAGACCCAGTACTTC.

The gene calls are TRBV27 and TRBJ1-1; TRBD1 matches 10 bases. Looked up from germline, CDR1 is MNHEY and CDR2 is SMNVEV (reference sequence). The CDR3 extends over 13 amino acids. Trimming took 5 bases from V and 8 from J; bases not matched to a gene: 5. The CDR3 sequence: CASSIDRGREAFF. Here the CDR3 DNA reads TGTGCCAGCAGTATAGACAGGGGGCGAGAAGCTTTCTTT.

For this clone: Other DNA sequences in the sample encode the same CDR3. The chain uses TRBV7-3 and TRBJ1-1; a weak D match, TRBD1 (6 bases). Trimming shortened V by 3 bases and J by 1 base, and 6 bases separated the two germline ends. The CDR3 has 13 amino acids. Germline-derived CDR1 and CDR2 are SGHTA and FQGTGA. The CDR3 reads CASSLGQNTEAFF. CDR3 DNA sequence: TGTGCCAGCAGCTTGGGACAGAACACTGAAGCTTTCTTT.

V and J are TRBV6-4 and TRBJ1-5; D not certain. Trimming shortened V by 9 bases and J by 0 bases, and 18 bases separated the two germline ends. CDR1 is MRHNA, CDR2 SNTAGT, per germline. The CDR3 sequence is 16 residues long. As DNA, the CDR3 is TGTGCCAGTCCATTGAAGAAACCTAATAGCAATCAGCCCCAGCATTTT. The encoded protein is CASPLKKPNSNQPQHF.

The chain couples TRBV7-9 to TRBJ2-5, with 11 bases aligning to TRBD2. Germline CDR1 and CDR2: SEHNR and FQNEAQ (reference sequence). This CDR3 has 16 amino acids. The trim removed 3 bases at V and 5 bases at J, leaving 8 bases unmatched. The CDR3 nucleotides are TGTGCCAGCAGCTTCCCGTCGACTAGCGGGATGGAGACCCAGTACTTC. Protein product: CASSFPSTSGMETQYF.

The chain links TRBV7-2 to TRBJ2-1; possibly TRBD2 for D (5 bases). Germline CDR1 reads SGHTA; CDR2 reads FQGNSA. V was pared by 3 bases and J by 2 bases, with 14 bases between. CDR3 length equals 16 residues. The CDR3 sequence: CASSFSTIDTYNEQFF. In nucleotides, the CDR3 is TGTGCCAGCAGCTTTTCGACTATTGATACCTACAATGAGCAGTTCTTC.

The CDR3 bases are TGCAGTGCTAGTTCTGGGGCTAGCGCTGACAATGAGCAGTTCTTC. It translates to CSASSGASADNEQFF. The chain links TRBV20-1 to TRBJ2-1, with D perhaps TRBD2 (6 bases). Per germline, CDR1 DFQATT and CDR2 SNEGSKA (reference sequence). The CDR3 is 15 amino acids. V was pared by 3 bases and J by 5 bases, with 17 bases between.

The V call is TRBV6-5, the J call TRBJ2-5, with 7 bases lining up with TRBD1. The V segment lost 7 bases and the J segment 2 bases; nucleotides outside the gene matches: 7. There are 14 residues in the CDR3. Germline assignment: CDR1 MNHEY and CDR2 SVGAGI. The CDR3: CASNPGQRQETQYF. The CDR3 DNA is TGTGCCAGCAACCCGGGACAGAGACAAGAGACCCAGTACTTC.

This chain uses TRBV4-1 with TRBJ1-4; 10 nucleotides agree with TRBD1. The germline V gene encodes CDR1 MGHRA and CDR2 YSYEKL. This CDR3 contains 16 residues. V lost 0 bases, J lost 8 bases, and 6 bases stayed unmatched. CDR3 protein: CASSQESGTGEEKLFF. As DNA, the CDR3 is TGCGCCAGCAGCCAAGAGTCAGGGACAGGGGAGGAAAAACTGTTTTTT.

This clone was found a few times. The chain has TRBV5-1 and TRBJ1-1; D is perhaps TRBD1 (6 bases). The CDR3 covers 15 residues. Trimming took off 1 base at V and 2 bases at J, with 12 bases between the two ends. The germline CDR1 and CDR2 sequences are SGHRS and YFSETQ. CDR3 amino acids: CASSLPGGRNTEAFF. The DNA of the CDR3 is TGCGCCAGCAGCTTGCCGGGGGGGCGAAACACTGAAGCTTTCTTT.

CDR3 DNA sequence: TGTGCCAGCATTCCTAGCGGGAACACCGGGGAGCTGTTTTTT. Amino acid sequence: CASIPSGNTGELFF. The V gene is TRBV6-5, the J gene TRBJ2-2, with 7 bases matching TRBD2. Germline loops: CDR1 MNHEY, CDR2 SVGAGI. CDR3 length equals 14 residues. Trimming at V came to 7 bases and at J to 1 base, leaving 3 bases not matched to a gene.

J is TRBJ2-3 and V is TRBV11-2; 7 bases align to TRBD2. Germline V CDR1 and CDR2: SGHAT, FQNNGV. The CDR3 spans 16 residues. J lost 3 bases, V lost 5 bases, and 11 bases had no gene match. The CDR3 DNA sequence: TGTGCCAGCAGCCGCCAAACAGCGGGATTAACAGATACGCAGTATTTT. Translating it yields CASSRQTAGLTDTQYF.

The gene calls are TRBV2 and TRBJ2-7; 8 nucleotides line up with TRBD2. Germline V gene sequence: CDR1 SNHLY, CDR2 FYNNEI. The CDR3 runs to 15 residues. Unmatched junction bases numbered 4, after V lost 3 bases and J lost 0 bases. CDR3 nucleotides: TGTGCCAGCAGTGAGGAGCGGGAGAGCTCCTACGAGCAGTACTTC. Protein product: CASSEERESSYEQYF.

CDR3 region: CASSAPGGGTEAFF. DNA of the CDR3: TGTGCCAGCAGCGCGCCAGGGGGCGGCACTGAAGCTTTCTTT. The J gene is TRBJ1-1, the V gene TRBV27, with TRBD1 matching 8 bases. The CDR3 extends over 14 amino acids. Germline CDR1 and CDR2: MNHEY and SMNVEV (reference sequence). V shed 6 bases and J 4 bases; nucleotides not matched to a gene: 7.

The V gene is TRBV28, the J gene TRBJ2-5, with 14 nucleotides matching TRBD2. Germline V gives CDR1 MDHEN, CDR2 SYDVKM. CDR3 length: 16 amino acids. Losses at the gene ends were 4 bases for V and 7 bases for J; bases not matched to a gene: 8. CDR3 amino acids: CASSSFGLAGGVTQYF. In DNA, the CDR3 is TGTGCCAGCAGTTCCTTTGGACTAGCGGGAGGAGTGACCCAGTACTTC.

The rearrangement links TRBV18 to TRBJ2-1; 11 bases map to TRBD2. The CDR3 is 16 amino acids. V shed 5 bases, J shed 5 bases, and the junction held 8 bases outside the gene matches. Germline V gene lookup returns CDR1 KGHSH and CDR2 LQKENI. The CDR3 DNA sequence: TGTGCCAGCTCAGGGACTAGCGGTTGGCAAAACAATGAGCAGTTCTTC. It translates to CASSGTSGWQNNEQFF.